This T cell receptor beta chain was sequenced during a study of blood T cells in healthy people across ages. Study results and caveats: The percentage of naive T cells correlated strongly with TCR beta diversity.

This clonotype was counted between two and nine times. Its antigen remains unidentified. The second PCR ran about 6 to 11 cycles with a sample-barcoded 5' primer and J-beta primers. TCRdb passed the 5' RACE reads through MiXCR, listing each CDR3 protein once. In the table there are about 930,000 distinct CDR3 sequences, 29% of which are singletons. Trimming cost V 7 bases and J 0 bases, with 13 bases left between them. The length of the CDR3 is 14 residues. CDR1 is MNHNY, CDR2 SVGAGI, per germline (reference sequence). These data are also associated with another study on T cells of mothers and their children.

The chain links TRBV6-6 to TRBJ2-7; D is possibly TRBD2 (6 bases). Sequences were obtained from blood. The source of this sequence is a woman between 40 and 55 years old in good health. Here the CDR3 reads CASINGGDSYEQYF. In DNA, the CDR3 is TGTGCCAGCATAAACGGAGGGGACTCCTACGAGCAGTACTTC.